Listed below are T cell receptor beta chains from one sample, sequenced in a study of blood T cell repertoires in COVID-19. Using immunoSEQ multiplex PCR, the repertoire was profiled, and TCRdb retains in-frame clones only, with some absent. There are around 80,000 clones in the sample; over 65% occur only once, and over 5.5% lies in the top ten. Sequenced material: peripheral blood. These receptors originate from a man aged 45-65 years with active or convalescent COVID-19. The CDR3 runs from the conserved cysteine through the conserved F or W. The D gene is left open where the match is weak. A row's size may be missing; if present it is once, few, many or a size class.

j_gene | abundance | d_gene | v_gene | CDR3aa | CDR3nt
TRBJ2-5 | - | TRBD2 | TRBV5-4 | CASSLGEAGVQETQYF | TGTGCCAGCAGCTTGGGGGAAGCGGGGGTACAAGAGACCCAGTACTTC
TRBJ2-3 | - | - | TRBV24-1 | CATSDRGDGGGDTQYF | TGTGCCACCAGTGACAGAGGGGACGGGGGAGGAGATACGCAGTATTTT
TRBJ1-3 | - | - | TRBV4-3 | CASSQEGGYSGNTIYF | TGCGCCAGCAGCCAAGAAGGCGGGTACTCTGGAAACACCATATATTTT
TRBJ1-4 | - | - | TRBV4-1 | CASSQGGEKLFF | TGCGCCAGCAGCCAAGGAGGTGAAAAACTGTTTTTT
TRBJ2-5 | - | - | TRBV19 | CASSAWGGRETQYF | TGTGCCAGTAGTGCGTGGGGGGGCCGCGAGACCCAGTACTTC
TRBJ1-6 | few | - | TRBV30 | CAWKLARVNSPLHF | TGTGCCTGGAAGCTTGCCAGGGTCAATTCACCCCTCCACTTT
TRBJ1-2 | - | TRBD1 | TRBV28 | CASSSGQATNYGYTF | TGTGCCAGCAGTTCCGGACAGGCTACTAACTATGGCTACACCTTC
TRBJ2-5 | few | TRBD2 | TRBV3-1/TRBV3-2 | CASSQDYLAGGETQYF | TGTGCCAGCAGCCAAGATTATCTAGCGGGGGGTGAGACCCAGTACTTC
TRBJ1-6 | - | - | TRBV7-3 | CASSPSQESPLHF | TGTGCCAGCAGCCCGTCTCAAGAGTCACCCCTCCACTTT
TRBJ2-2 | few | - | TRBV19 | CASSMRRQFTGELFF | TGTGCCAGTAGTATGAGGCGGCAATTCACCGGGGAGCTGTTTTTT
TRBJ2-3 | - | - | TRBV10-2 | CASSLARPSTDTQYF | TGCGCCAGCAGTTTAGCCCGCCCTAGCACAGATACGCAGTATTTT
TRBJ2-4 | - | TRBD2 | TRBV19 | CASSIAAPGTIKNIQYF | TGTGCCAGTAGTATAGCCGCGCCCGGGACTATCAAAAACATTCAGTACTTC
TRBJ2-3 | - | TRBD2 | TRBV6-4 | CASSDPSGGSDTQYF | TGTGCCAGCAGTGACCCTAGCGGGGGTTCAGATACGCAGTATTTT
TRBJ2-3 | - | TRBD2 | TRBV14 | CASSQGSGADTQYF | TGTGCCAGCAGCCAAGGAAGCGGGGCCGATACGCAGTATTTT
TRBJ1-5 | - | - | TRBV19 | CASSIDAGTSNQPQHF | TGTGCCAGTAGTATAGATGCGGGGACTAGCAATCAGCCCCAGCATTTT
TRBJ1-5 | few | TRBD1 | TRBV2 | CASSGLDREDQPQHF | TGTGCCAGCAGCGGATTAGACAGGGAGGATCAGCCCCAGCATTTT
TRBJ2-7 | - | - | TRBV28 | CASSPHSSARRHEQYF | TGTGCCAGCAGTCCGCATTCTAGCGCCCGGAGACACGAGCAGTACTTC
TRBJ2-7 | - | TRBD2 | TRBV11-3 | CASSFELAGGNKPYEQYF | TGTGCCAGCAGCTTCGAACTAGCGGGGGGGAATAAGCCCTACGAGCAGTACTTC
TRBJ1-5 | - | - | TRBV6-5 | CASESRSPGQPQHF | TGTGCCAGCGAATCCCGGAGCCCCGGTCAGCCCCAGCATTTT
TRBJ1-1 | once | - | TRBV7-3 | CASSLTTGTEAFF | TGTGCCAGCAGCTTAACGACGGGCACTGAAGCTTTCTTT
TRBJ1-1 | - | - | TRBV12-3/TRBV12-4 | CASSFDRRSEAFF | TGTGCCAGCAGTTTTGACAGGCGCTCTGAAGCTTTCTTT
TRBJ2-3 | - | TRBD2 | TRBV19 | CASSTSGTSGTDTQYF | TGTGCCAGTAGTACTAGCGGGACTAGCGGGACAGATACGCAGTATTTT
TRBJ1-2 | - | TRBD1 | TRBV5-4 | CASSVYGQDGYTF | TGTGCCAGCAGCGTCTACGGACAGGATGGCTACACCTTC
TRBJ2-3 | - | TRBD1 | TRBV6-6 | CASSGTVEADTQYF | TGTGCCAGCAGTGGGACAGTTGAGGCAGATACGCAGTATTTT
TRBJ1-3 | few | - | TRBV19 | CASSMVVATTGNTIYF | TGTGCCAGTAGTATGGTAGTCGCGACAACCGGAAACACCATATATTTT
TRBJ1-6 | - | - | TRBV5-8 | CASSLSRDYESPLHF | TGTGCCAGCAGCCTTAGCCGGGACTACGAATCACCCCTCCACTTT
TRBJ1-6 | few | TRBD1 | TRBV20-1 | CSASSDRDNSPLHF | TGCAGTGCTAGTTCCGACAGGGATAATTCACCCCTCCACTTT
TRBJ2-3 | once | TRBD1 | TRBV5-4 | CASSLYPGQGSTDTQYF | TGTGCCAGCAGCTTGTACCCGGGACAGGGGAGCACAGATACGCAGTATTTT
TRBJ1-1 | - | - | TRBV19 | CASIPGGVNTEAFF | TGTGCCAGTATTCCGGGGGGAGTGAACACTGAAGCTTTCTTT
TRBJ2-1 | - | TRBD2 | TRBV9 | CASSVETSGGNEQFF | TGTGCCAGCAGCGTAGAAACTAGCGGGGGGAATGAGCAGTTCTTC
TRBJ2-5 | few | - | TRBV30 | CAWMPAPGTQYF | TGTGCCTGGATGCCAGCCCCAGGGACCCAGTACTTC
TRBJ2-5 | - | TRBD2 | TRBV27 | CASSLSLAGGLETQYF | TGTGCCAGCAGTTTATCGTTAGCGGGGGGGCTAGAGACCCAGTACTTC
TRBJ2-5 | - | - | TRBV7-6 | CASSLSDQTGETQYF | TGTGCCAGCAGCTTAAGTGACCAGACCGGGGAGACCCAGTACTTC
TRBJ1-2 | - | - | TRBV4-2 | CASSPSDSGGYTF | TGTGCCAGCAGCCCTTCGGACAGTGGTGGCTACACCTTC
TRBJ1-6 | few | - | TRBV27 | CASSWAGRADSPLHF | TGTGCCAGCAGTTGGGCAGGGAGGGCGGATTCACCCCTCCACTTT
TRBJ1-1 | few | - | TRBV12-3/TRBV12-4 | CASRETGSFEAFF | TGTGCCAGCAGAGAAACAGGATCATTTGAAGCTTTCTTT
TRBJ2-7 | - | - | TRBV10-3 | CGTSPRTFSYEQYF | TGTGGCACATCCCCCAGGACTTTCTCCTACGAGCAGTACTTC
TRBJ1-2 | - | TRBD1 | TRBV30 | CAWSVGRTGAGGYTF | TGTGCCTGGAGTGTCGGCAGGACAGGGGCAGGGGGCTACACCTTC
TRBJ1-5 | - | - | TRBV5-6 | CASSFRDIPNQPQHF | TGTGCCAGCAGCTTCCGGGACATTCCTAATCAGCCCCAGCATTTT
TRBJ2-7 | - | - | TRBV7-9 | CASSEAGDPYEQYF | TGTGCCAGCAGCGAGGCAGGGGATCCCTACGAGCAGTACTTC
TRBJ1-2 | - | - | TRBV4-1 | CASSQEGLGGQGYTF | TGCGCCAGCAGCCAAGAGGGTCTCGGAGGGCAGGGCTACACCTTC
TRBJ2-1 | - | - | TRBV3-1/TRBV3-2 | CASSRTGKDRRGYNEQFF | TGTGCCAGCAGCCGTACCGGGAAAGACAGGAGAGGGTACAATGAGCAGTTCTTC
TRBJ1-3 | - | TRBD1 | TRBV10-3 | CAIRAGTGDMGNTIYF | TGTGCCATCAGGGCTGGGACAGGGGACATGGGTAACACCATATATTTT
TRBJ1-2 | - | - | TRBV6-5 | CASSSPGENYGYTF | TGTGCCAGCAGTTCCCCCGGGGAGAACTATGGCTACACCTTC
TRBJ1-5 | once | - | TRBV19 | CASSMQDRQPQHF | TGTGCCAGTAGTATGCAGGATAGACAGCCCCAGCATTTT
TRBJ2-1 | - | - | TRBV18 | CASSPPAGADNEQFF | TGTGCCAGCTCACCACCCGCGGGGGCCGACAATGAGCAGTTCTTC
TRBJ2-7 | - | TRBD1 | TRBV19 | CASKRDSNSYEQYF | TGTGCCAGTAAAAGGGACAGTAACTCCTACGAGCAGTACTTC
TRBJ1-4 | - | - | TRBV11-2 | CASSLDREEKLFF | TGTGCCAGCAGCTTAGACAGGGAAGAAAAACTGTTTTTT
TRBJ1-4 | - | TRBD1 | TRBV7-9 | CASSSPGGGTVNEKLFF | TGTGCCAGCAGCTCGCCCGGGGGCGGGACAGTCAATGAAAAACTGTTTTTT
TRBJ2-2 | - | - | TRBV10-1 | CASPPSTGELFF | TGCGCCAGCCCGCCGAGCACCGGGGAGCTGTTTTTT
TRBJ1-2 | once | TRBD1 | TRBV27 | CASRNTGGAGANYGYTF | TGTGCCAGCAGAAATACAGGGGGCGCAGGGGCTAACTATGGCTACACCTTC
TRBJ2-7 | - | - | TRBV6-2/TRBV6-3 | CASSYPLGQTTYEQYF | TGTGCCAGCAGTTACCCGTTAGGACAGACAACCTACGAGCAGTACTTC